This T cell receptor beta chain was identified in a study of blood T cell repertoires in COVID-19. Study-level background: The origin of the acute and convalescent COVID-19 samples was the United States, Italy and Spain. T cells, B-cell-depleted T cells, or PBMCs provided the cDNA or gDNA that served as material.

Trimming removed 6 bases at V and 3 bases at J, with 8 bases between. Germline CDR1 MNHEY, CDR2 SVGEGT. The CDR3 has 12 residues. Per the original data handling: Reference gene primer amplification gave nucleated cell count estimates. The method was immunoSEQ multiplex PCR; TCRdb's version includes in-frame clones alone and lacks a portion of them. That table furnishes V, J and clone size, whereas the DNA furnished D and trimming. The sample comprises roughly 110,000 clones, approximately 88% of which are singletons, and 0.7% to 0.85% rests with the top ten. The V gene is TRBV6-2 or TRBV6-3, the J gene TRBJ1-2, with a weak D call TRBD1 (5 bases). This TCR came from a woman in her 70s with acute or convalescent COVID-19. The sequencing input was peripheral blood. The CDR3 sequence is CASSRGDYGYTF. CDR3 in DNA: TGTGCCAGCAGCCGGGGGGACTATGGCTACACCTTC.